The rows below give T cell receptor beta chains drawn from one sample of a study of shared clonotypes between healthy human individuals. Only in-frame clones appear in the TCRdb table, and some are missing; sequencing was by immunoSEQ multiplex PCR. The top ten hold approximately 24% of the sample, which has 90,000 to 120,000 clones, 68% seen once. Source material: memory CD8+ T cells sorted from blood. These receptors came from a woman between 25 and 40 years old in good health. Each CDR3 is given with its conserved first and last residue. D genes are given only for firm matches. Clone size is given for some rows only: seen once, a few or many times, or a class if the clone is expanded.

V	D	size	J	CDR3	DNA
TRBV18	-	-	TRBJ1-3	CASSPQSTGNTIYF	TGTGCCAGCTCACCACAGTCAACTGGAAACACCATATATTTT
TRBV28	TRBD1	-	TRBJ1-4	CASRNVDRAREKLFF	TGTGCCAGCAGAAATGTTGACAGGGCACGCGAAAAACTGTTTTTT
TRBV6-6	-	few	TRBJ2-1	CASSYSRLGQEQFF	TGTGCCAGCAGTTACTCGAGACTGGGGCAGGAGCAGTTCTTC
TRBV28	TRBD2	many	TRBJ2-2	CASNSAREGSSNTGELFF	TGTGCCAGCAACTCCGCCCGGGAGGGTTCTTCGAACACCGGGGAGCTGTTTTTT
TRBV28	-	once	TRBJ2-7	CASSSANRPYSYEQYF	TGTGCCAGCAGTTCGGCTAACAGGCCTTATTCCTACGAGCAGTACTTC
TRBV18	TRBD1	once	TRBJ2-5	CASSPAVTTGGLETQYF	TGTGCCAGCTCACCAGCCGTTACGACAGGGGGGTTAGAGACCCAGTACTTC
TRBV2	TRBD1	-	TRBJ2-7	CASIPWTGEYEQYF	TGTGCCAGCATCCCTTGGACAGGGGAGTACGAGCAGTACTTC
TRBV27	-	-	TRBJ2-7	CASSPRQVDEQYF	TGTGCCAGCAGTCCCCGACAGGTTGACGAGCAGTACTTC
TRBV4-2	-	-	TRBJ1-3	CASSQGNGNTIYF	TGTGCCAGCAGCCAAGGGAACGGAAACACCATATATTTT
TRBV19	-	-	TRBJ2-2	CASSKVRGRVDGELFF	TGTGCCAGTAGTAAAGTCCGGGGGCGCGTGGACGGGGAGCTGTTTTTT
TRBV5-6	-	-	TRBJ2-7	CASSLSVPSYEQYF	TGTGCCAGCAGCTTGAGTGTCCCCTCCTACGAGCAGTACTTC
TRBV27	-	-	TRBJ2-7	CASSSTGPVYEQYF	TGTGCCAGCAGTTCAACAGGGCCCGTCTACGAGCAGTACTTC
TRBV7-9	-	once	TRBJ1-2	CASSASGQRYYGYTF	TGTGCCAGCAGCGCCTCCGGACAGAGGTACTATGGCTACACCTTC
TRBV28	-	-	TRBJ2-3	CASSSSASTDTQYF	TGTGCCAGCTCTTCCTCAGCGTCCACAGATACGCAGTATTTT
TRBV10-2	TRBD2	-	TRBJ2-7	CASSESSTPWTRTGGYEQYF	TGCGCCAGCAGTGAGTCATCGACCCCCTGGACACGCACGGGGGGCTACGAGCAGTACTTC